The text below deals with one T cell receptor (beta chain). The antigen remains unidentified. This clone may be a read error of a much larger clone one base away. The data originate from a study of T cell repertoires in cytomegalovirus infection. At the level of the study: The study used recently identified HLA-C-restricted and well-studied HLA-B-restricted CMV epitopes. An indication of both CMV infection and matching HLA type came from public TCR beta signatures.

Study results and caveats: HLA-C-restricted CMV clonotypes gave the most frequent clonotype in two of eight donors. Accumulated public TCR beta family frequency recognized individuals carrying CMV together with the relevant HLA.

TCRdb used MiXCR to reprocess the reads, holding one entry per CDR3 protein. The data contain about a million distinct CDR3 sequences, less than 35% of them singletons. The CDR3 covers 13 residues. Germline V CDR1 and CDR2: DFQATT, SNEGSKA (reference sequence). The trim removed 8 bases at V and 2 bases at J, leaving 9 bases unmatched. The sequencing here drew on cultured CD8+ T cells from PBMCs, taken from culture after CMV antigen stimulation. This sequence originates from a human donor in good health (CMV status not recorded). Some clones in this sample may be carry-over from other donors' samples. V usage is TRBV20-1 and J usage is TRBJ2-7; TRBD1 agrees at 7 bases. Here the CDR3 DNA reads TGCAGTACGGGTCTAGGGACAGCCTACGAGCAGTACTTC. Amino acid sequence: CSTGLGTAYEQYF.